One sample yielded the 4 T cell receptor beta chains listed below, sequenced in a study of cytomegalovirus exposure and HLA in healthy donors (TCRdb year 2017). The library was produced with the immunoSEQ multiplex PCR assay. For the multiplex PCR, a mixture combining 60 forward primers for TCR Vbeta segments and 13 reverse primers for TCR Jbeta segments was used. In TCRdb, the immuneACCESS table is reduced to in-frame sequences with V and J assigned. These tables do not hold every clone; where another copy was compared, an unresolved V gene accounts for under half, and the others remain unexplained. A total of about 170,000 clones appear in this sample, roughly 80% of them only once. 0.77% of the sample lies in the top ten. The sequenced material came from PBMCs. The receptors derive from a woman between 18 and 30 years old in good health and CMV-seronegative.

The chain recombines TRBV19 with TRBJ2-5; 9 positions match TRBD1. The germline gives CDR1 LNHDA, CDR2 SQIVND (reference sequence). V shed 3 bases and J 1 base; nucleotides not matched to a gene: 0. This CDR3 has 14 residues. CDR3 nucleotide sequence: TGTGCCAGTAGTATGACAGGGGGCCAAGAGACCCAGTACTTC. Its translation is CASSMTGGQETQYF.

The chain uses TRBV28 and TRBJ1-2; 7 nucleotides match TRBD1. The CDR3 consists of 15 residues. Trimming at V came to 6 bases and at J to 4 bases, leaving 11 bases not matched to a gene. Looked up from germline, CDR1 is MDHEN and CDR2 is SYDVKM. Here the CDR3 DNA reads TGTGCCAGCAGACCTCCTACAGGGGAGGCCTATGGCTACACCTTC. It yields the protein CASRPPTGEAYGYTF.

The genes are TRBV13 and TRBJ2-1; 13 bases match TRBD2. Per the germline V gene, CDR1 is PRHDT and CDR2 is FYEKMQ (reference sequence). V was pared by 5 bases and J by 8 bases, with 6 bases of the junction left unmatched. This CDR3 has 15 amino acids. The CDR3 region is CASSKGLAGYDEQFF. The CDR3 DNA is TGTGCCAGCAGCAAGGGACTAGCGGGGTACGATGAGCAGTTCTTC.

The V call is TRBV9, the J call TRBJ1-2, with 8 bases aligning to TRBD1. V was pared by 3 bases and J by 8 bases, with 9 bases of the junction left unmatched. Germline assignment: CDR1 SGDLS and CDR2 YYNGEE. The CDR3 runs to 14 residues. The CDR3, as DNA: TGTGCCAGCAGCGGGGGGACAGGCCTGGAGGGCTACACCTTC. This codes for CASSGGTGLEGYTF.